The count of the clone carrying this TCR beta chain is one. This entry is derived from a study of blood T cell repertoires in COVID-19. Study-level background: Acute-phase and convalescent COVID-19 samples originated in the United States, Italy and Spain. Nucleic acid was either cDNA or gDNA, and it came from T cells, B-cell-depleted T cells, or PBMCs.

Here immunoSEQ multiplex PCR was the method, and the copy in TCRdb shows in-frame clones only, minus some. Found here are some 150,000 clones, roughly 85% of them singletons; the top ten hold more than 1%. The germline V gene has CDR1 MGHDK and CDR2 SYGVNS. The CDR3 runs to 16 residues. The V end was cut by 1 base, the J end by 0 bases, with 9 bases between. The TCR sequence derives from a man aged 35 to 55 with acute or convalescent COVID-19. The source material was peripheral blood. The rearrangement joins TRBV25-1 to TRBJ1-4; D ambiguous. Here the CDR3 reads CASSESRGATNEKLFF. The DNA for the CDR3 is TGTGCCAGCAGTGAATCACGGGGTGCAACTAATGAAAAACTGTTTTTT.